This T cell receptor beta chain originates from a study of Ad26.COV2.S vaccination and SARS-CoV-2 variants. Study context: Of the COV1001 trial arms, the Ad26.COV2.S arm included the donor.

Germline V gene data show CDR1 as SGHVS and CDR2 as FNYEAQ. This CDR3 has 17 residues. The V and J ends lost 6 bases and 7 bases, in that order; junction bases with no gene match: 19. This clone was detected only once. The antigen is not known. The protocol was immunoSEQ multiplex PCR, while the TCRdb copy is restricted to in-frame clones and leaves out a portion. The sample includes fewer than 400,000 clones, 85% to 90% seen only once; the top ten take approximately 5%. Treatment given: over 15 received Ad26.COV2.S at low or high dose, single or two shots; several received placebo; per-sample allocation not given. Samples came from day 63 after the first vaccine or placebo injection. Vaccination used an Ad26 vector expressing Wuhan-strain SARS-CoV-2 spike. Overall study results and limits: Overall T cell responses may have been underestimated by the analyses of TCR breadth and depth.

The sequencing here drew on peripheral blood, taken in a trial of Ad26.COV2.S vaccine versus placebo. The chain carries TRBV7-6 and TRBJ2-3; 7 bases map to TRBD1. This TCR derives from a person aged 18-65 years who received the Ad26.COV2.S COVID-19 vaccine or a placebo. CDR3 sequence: CASRNSGWDSARNTQYF. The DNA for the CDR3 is TGTGCCAGCAGGAATTCCGGTTGGGACAGTGCTAGGAATACGCAGTATTTT.